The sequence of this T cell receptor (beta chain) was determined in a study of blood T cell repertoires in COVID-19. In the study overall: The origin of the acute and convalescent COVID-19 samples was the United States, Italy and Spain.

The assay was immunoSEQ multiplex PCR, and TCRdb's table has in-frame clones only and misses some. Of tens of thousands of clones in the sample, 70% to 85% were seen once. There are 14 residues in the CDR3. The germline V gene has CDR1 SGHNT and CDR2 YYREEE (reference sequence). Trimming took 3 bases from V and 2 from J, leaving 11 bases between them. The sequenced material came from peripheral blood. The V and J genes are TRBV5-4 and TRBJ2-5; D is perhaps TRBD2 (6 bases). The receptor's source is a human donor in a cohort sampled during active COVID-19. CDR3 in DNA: TGTGCCAGCAGCTACCCCGGAGGGCAAGAGACCCAGTACTTC. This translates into CASSYPGGQETQYF. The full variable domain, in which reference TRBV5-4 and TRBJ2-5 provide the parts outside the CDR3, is ETGVTQSPTHLIKTRGQQVTLRCSSQSGHNTVSWYQQALGQGPQFIFQYYREEENGRGNFPPRFSGLQFPNYSSELNVNALELDDSALYLCASSYPGGQETQYFGPGTRLLVL.